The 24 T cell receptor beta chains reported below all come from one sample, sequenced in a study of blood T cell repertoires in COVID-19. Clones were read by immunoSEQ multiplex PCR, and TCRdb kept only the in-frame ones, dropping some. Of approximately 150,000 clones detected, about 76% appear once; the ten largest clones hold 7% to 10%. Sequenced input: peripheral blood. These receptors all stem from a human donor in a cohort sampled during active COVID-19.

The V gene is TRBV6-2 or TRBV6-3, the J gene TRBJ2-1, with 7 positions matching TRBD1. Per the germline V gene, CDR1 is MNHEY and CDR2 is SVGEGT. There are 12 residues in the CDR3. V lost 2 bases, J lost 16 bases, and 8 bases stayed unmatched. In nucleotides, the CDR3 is TGTGCCAGCAGTTACAGCACAGGGGCTTTCTTCTTC. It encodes CASSYSTGAFFF.

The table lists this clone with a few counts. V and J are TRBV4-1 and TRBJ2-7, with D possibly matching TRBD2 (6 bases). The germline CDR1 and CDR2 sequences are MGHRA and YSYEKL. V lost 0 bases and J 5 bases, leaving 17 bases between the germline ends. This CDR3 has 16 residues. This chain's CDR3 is CASSQDGRGTRNEQYF. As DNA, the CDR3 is TGCGCCAGCAGCCAAGACGGCCGGGGGACGAGAAACGAGCAGTACTTC.

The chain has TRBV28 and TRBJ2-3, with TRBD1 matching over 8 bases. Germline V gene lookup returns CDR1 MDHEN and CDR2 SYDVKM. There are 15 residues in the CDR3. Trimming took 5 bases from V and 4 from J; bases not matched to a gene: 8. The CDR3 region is CASSRAGGVSDTQYF. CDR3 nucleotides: TGTGCCAGCAGTCGTGCAGGGGGCGTTTCAGATACGCAGTATTTT. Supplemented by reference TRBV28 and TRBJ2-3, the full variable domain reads DVKVTQSSRYLVKRTGEKVFLECVQDMDHENMFWYRQDPGLGLRLIYFSYDVKMKEKGDIPEGYSVSREKKERFSLILESASTNQTSMYLCASSRAGGVSDTQYFGPGTRLTVL.

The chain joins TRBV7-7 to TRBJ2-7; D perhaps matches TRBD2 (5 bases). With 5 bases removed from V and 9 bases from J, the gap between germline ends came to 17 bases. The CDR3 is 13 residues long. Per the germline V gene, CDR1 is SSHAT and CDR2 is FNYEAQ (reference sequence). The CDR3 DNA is TGTGCCAGCAGCACACGGGATCTTTCCGGGCAGTACTTC. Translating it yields CASSTRDLSGQYF.

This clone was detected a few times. CDR3 sequence: CSAVRNYEQYF. Written as DNA, the CDR3 is TGCAGTGCTGTGAGGAACTACGAGCAGTACTTC. This chain joins TRBV20-1 and TRBJ2-7, with D unresolved. In germline, CDR1 is DFQATT, CDR2 SNEGSKA (reference sequence). V was trimmed by 5 bases and J by 3 bases, leaving 8 bases between them. The CDR3 is 11 residues long.

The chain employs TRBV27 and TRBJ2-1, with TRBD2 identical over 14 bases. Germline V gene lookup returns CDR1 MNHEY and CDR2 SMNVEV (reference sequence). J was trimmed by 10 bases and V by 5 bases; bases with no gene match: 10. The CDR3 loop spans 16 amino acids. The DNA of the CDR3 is TGTGCCAGCAGTCCCCTGGGACTAGCGGGAGTTGGAGAGCAGTTCTTC. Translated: CASSPLGLAGVGEQFF.

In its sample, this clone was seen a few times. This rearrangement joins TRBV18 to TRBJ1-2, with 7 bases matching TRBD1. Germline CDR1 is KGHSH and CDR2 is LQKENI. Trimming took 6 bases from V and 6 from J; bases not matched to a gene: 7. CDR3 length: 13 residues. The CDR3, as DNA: TGTGCCAGCTCTCCCGACAGGGACAATGGCTACACCTTC. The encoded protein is CASSPDRDNGYTF. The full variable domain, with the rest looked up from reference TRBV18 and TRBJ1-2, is NAGVMQNPRHLVRRRGQEARLRCSPMKGHSHVYWYRQLPEEGLKFMVYLQKENIIDESGMPKERFSAEFPKEGPSILRIQQVVRGDSAAYFCASSPDRDNGYTFGSGTRLTVV.

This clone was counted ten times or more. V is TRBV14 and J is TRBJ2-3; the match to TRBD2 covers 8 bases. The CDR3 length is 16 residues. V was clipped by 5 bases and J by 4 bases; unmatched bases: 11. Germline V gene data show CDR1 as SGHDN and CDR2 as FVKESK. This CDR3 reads CASSEAAGEDSDTQYF. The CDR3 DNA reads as TGTGCCAGCAGCGAGGCAGCGGGAGAAGATTCAGATACGCAGTATTTT.

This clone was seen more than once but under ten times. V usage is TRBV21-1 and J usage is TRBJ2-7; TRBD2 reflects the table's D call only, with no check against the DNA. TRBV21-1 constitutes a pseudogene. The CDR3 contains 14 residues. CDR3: CASPAGQALYEQYF. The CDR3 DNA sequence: TGTGCCAGTCCGGCGGGCCAGGCATTATACGAGCAGTACTTC.

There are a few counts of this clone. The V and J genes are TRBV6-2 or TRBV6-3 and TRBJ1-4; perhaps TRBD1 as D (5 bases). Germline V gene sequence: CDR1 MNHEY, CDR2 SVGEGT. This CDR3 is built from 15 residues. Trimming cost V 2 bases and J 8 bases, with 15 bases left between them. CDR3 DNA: TGTGCCAGCAGTTACCCCGGGACTGCCCCGGAAAAACTGTTTTTT. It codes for CASSYPGTAPEKLFF.

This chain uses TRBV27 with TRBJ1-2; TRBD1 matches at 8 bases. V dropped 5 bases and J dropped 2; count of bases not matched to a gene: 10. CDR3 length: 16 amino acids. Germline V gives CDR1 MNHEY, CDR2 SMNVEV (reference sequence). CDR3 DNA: TGTGCCAGCAGTCCTCACGGGGGACAGGCAAACTATGGCTACACCTTC. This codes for CASSPHGGQANYGYTF.

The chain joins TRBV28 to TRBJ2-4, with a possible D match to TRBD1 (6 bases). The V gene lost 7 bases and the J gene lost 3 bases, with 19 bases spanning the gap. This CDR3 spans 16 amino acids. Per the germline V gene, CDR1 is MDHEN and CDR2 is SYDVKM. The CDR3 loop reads CASTQQGTWVKNIQYF. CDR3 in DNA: TGTGCCAGCACACAACAGGGTACCTGGGTCAAAAACATTCAGTACTTC.

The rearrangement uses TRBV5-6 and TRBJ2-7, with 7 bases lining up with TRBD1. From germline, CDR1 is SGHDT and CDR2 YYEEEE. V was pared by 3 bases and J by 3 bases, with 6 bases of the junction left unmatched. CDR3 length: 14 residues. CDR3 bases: TGTGCCAGCAGCTCTACCGGGACAGTCTACGAGCAGTACTTC. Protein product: CASSSTGTVYEQYF.

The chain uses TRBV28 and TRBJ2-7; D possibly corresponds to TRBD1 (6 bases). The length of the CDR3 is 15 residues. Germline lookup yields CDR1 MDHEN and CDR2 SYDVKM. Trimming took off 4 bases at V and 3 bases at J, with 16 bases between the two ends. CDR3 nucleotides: TGTGCCAGCAGTTCCCCTCAGGGGACGGGCTACGAGCAGTACTTC. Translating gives CASSSPQGTGYEQYF. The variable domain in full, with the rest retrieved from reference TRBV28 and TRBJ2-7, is DVKVTQSSRYLVKRTGEKVFLECVQDMDHENMFWYRQDPGLGLRLIYFSYDVKMKEKGDIPEGYSVSREKKERFSLILESASTNQTSMYLCASSSPQGTGYEQYFGPGTRLTVT.

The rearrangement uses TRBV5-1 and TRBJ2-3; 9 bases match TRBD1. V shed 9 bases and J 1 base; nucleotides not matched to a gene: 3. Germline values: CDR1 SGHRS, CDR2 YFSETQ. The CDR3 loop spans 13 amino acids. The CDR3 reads CATRTGGTDTQYF. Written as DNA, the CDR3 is TGCGCCACAAGGACAGGGGGCACAGATACGCAGTATTTT.

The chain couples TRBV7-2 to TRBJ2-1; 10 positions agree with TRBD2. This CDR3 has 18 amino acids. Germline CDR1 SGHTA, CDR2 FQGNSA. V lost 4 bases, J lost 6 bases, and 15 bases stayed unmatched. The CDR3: CASSSQGSSGRRGNEQFF. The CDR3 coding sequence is TGTGCCAGCAGCTCCCAAGGAAGTAGCGGGAGGAGGGGCAATGAGCAGTTCTTC.

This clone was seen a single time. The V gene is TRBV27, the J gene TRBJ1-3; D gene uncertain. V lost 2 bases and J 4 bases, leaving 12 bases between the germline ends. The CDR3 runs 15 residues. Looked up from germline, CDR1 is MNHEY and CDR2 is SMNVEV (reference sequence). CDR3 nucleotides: TGTGCCAGCAGTTTAAGTTTTCAGGCCGGAAACACCATATATTTT. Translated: CASSLSFQAGNTIYF.

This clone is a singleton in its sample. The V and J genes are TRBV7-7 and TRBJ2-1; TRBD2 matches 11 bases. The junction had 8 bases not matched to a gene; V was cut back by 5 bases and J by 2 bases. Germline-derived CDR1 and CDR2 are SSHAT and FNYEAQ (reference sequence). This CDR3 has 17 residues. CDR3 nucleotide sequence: TGTGCCAGCAGCCCCAGACTAGCGGGGAGCACCTACAATGAGCAGTTCTTC. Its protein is CASSPRLAGSTYNEQFF.

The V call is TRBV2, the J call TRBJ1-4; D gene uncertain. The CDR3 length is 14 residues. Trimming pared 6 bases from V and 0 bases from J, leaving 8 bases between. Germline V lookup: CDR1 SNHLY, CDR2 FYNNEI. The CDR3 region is CASRPVSTNEKLFF. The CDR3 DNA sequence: TGTGCCAGCAGACCAGTGTCAACTAATGAAAAACTGTTTTTT.

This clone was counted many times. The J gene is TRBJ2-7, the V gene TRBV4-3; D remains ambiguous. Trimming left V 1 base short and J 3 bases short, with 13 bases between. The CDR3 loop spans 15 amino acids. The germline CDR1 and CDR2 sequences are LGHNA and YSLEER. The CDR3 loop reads CASSQVVGAGYEQYF. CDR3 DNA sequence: TGCGCCAGCAGCCAAGTTGTCGGAGCTGGCTACGAGCAGTACTTC.

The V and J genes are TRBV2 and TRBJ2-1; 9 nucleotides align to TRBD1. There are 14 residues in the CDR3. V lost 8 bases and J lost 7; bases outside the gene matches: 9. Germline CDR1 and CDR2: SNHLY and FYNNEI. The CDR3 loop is CASVPGQGRNEQFF. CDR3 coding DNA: TGTGCCAGCGTGCCGGGACAGGGAAGGAATGAGCAGTTCTTC.

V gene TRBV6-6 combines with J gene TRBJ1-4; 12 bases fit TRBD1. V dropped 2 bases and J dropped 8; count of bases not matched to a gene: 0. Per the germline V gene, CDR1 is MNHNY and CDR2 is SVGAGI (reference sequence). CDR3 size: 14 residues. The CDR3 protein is CASSYGTGGEKLFF. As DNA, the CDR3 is TGTGCCAGCAGTTACGGGACAGGGGGCGAAAAACTGTTTTTT.

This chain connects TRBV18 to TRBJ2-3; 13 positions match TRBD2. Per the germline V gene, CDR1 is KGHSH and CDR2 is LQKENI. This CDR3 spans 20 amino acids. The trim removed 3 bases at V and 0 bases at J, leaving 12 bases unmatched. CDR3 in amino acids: CASSPIPRTSGRTSTDTQYF. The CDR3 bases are TGTGCCAGCTCACCCATCCCTCGGACTAGCGGGAGAACGAGCACAGATACGCAGTATTTT.

The CDR3 spells CASSLSRHSRTEAFF. CDR3 coding DNA: TGTGCCAGCAGTTTATCTCGACACTCGAGAACTGAAGCTTTCTTT. The rearrangement links TRBV27 to TRBJ1-1; D gene uncertain. The germline CDR1 and CDR2 sequences are MNHEY and SMNVEV (reference sequence). Trimming shortened V by 0 bases and J by 5 bases, and 13 bases separated the two germline ends. The CDR3 has 15 residues.